The 28 T cell receptor beta chains presented below share a single source sample, sequenced in a study of cytomegalovirus exposure and HLA in healthy donors. PCR involved 60 Vbeta and 13 Jbeta primers. Produced via immunoSEQ multiplex PCR; TCRdb's table is partial and in-frame only. The sample holds 150,000 to 200,000 clones, roughly an eighth seen once. Sequenced input: PBMCs. Receptor source: a man aged 45-65 years in good health and CMV-seropositive.

V gene TRBV5-6 combines with J gene TRBJ2-5; D is perhaps TRBD1 (6 bases). Trimming stripped 1 base from V and 5 bases from J, with 9 bases between. Germline-derived CDR1 and CDR2 are SGHDT and YYEEEE. This CDR3 has 13 residues. The chain's CDR3 is CASSLSQGETQYF. The CDR3 DNA reads as TGTGCCAGCAGCTTGTCCCAGGGGGAGACCCAGTACTTC.

J is TRBJ1-2 and V is TRBV5-6, with D uncertain. V lost 0 bases, J lost 5 bases, and 17 bases lay in between. The CDR3 has 16 residues. Germline assignment: CDR1 SGHDT and CDR2 YYEEEE. The CDR3 protein is CASSLGATTREYGYTF. CDR3 in DNA: TGTGCCAGCAGCTTGGGAGCGACGACCCGGGAGTATGGCTACACCTTC. Looking up the rest from reference TRBV5-6 and TRBJ1-2 gives the full variable domain: DAGVTQSPTHLIKTRGQQVTLRCSPKSGHDTVSWYQQALGQGPQFIFQYYEEEERQRGNFPDRFSGHQFPNYSSELNVNALLLGDSALYLCASSLGATTREYGYTFGSGTRLTVV.

This clone was seen more than once but under ten times. This chain links TRBV30 with TRBJ2-1, with 7 bases fitting TRBD2. After removal of 3 bases from V and 2 bases from J, the junction contained 10 bases not matched to a gene. The CDR3 has 16 amino acids. Germline V gene lookup returns CDR1 GTSNPN and CDR2 SVGIG (reference sequence). CDR3 nucleotide sequence: TGTGCCTGGAGAACGGGGGTGGGGGGGGCCTACAATGAGCAGTTCTTC. As protein: CAWRTGVGGAYNEQFF.

V and J are TRBV20-1 and TRBJ2-3, with D unclear. This CDR3 has 11 residues. Per germline, CDR1 DFQATT and CDR2 SNEGSKA (reference sequence). The ends were cut back, 6 bases at V and 1 base at J, with 5 bases in the middle. The CDR3 sequence: CSAVGTDTQYF. The DNA for the CDR3 is TGCAGTGCGGTAGGCACAGATACGCAGTATTTT.

Only a few counts were recorded for this clone. The chain employs TRBV6-5 and TRBJ1-2; TRBD1 matches 7 bases. The ends lost 6 bases at V and 2 bases at J; junction bases unmatched: 6. Germline V gene data show CDR1 as MNHEY and CDR2 as SVGAGI. The CDR3 covers 14 residues. The chain's CDR3 is CASSLQGPNYGYTF. CDR3 DNA: TGTGCCAGCAGCCTACAGGGGCCAAACTATGGCTACACCTTC.

This clone showed up just a few times. The J gene is TRBJ2-5, the V gene TRBV5-1; 9 nucleotides match TRBD1. The J segment lost 5 bases and the V segment lost 0 bases, leaving 2 bases of the junction unmatched. The length of the CDR3 is 14 residues. CDR1 and CDR2 (germline): SGHRS, YFSETQ. The CDR3 loop is CASSLGTGAETQYF. Here the CDR3 DNA reads TGCGCCAGCAGCTTGGGGACAGGGGCGGAGACCCAGTACTTC. The full variable domain, rest sourced from reference TRBV5-1 and TRBJ2-5, is KAGVTQTPRYLIKTRGQQVTLSCSPISGHRSVSWYQQTPGQGLQFLFEYFSETQRNKGNFPGRFSGRQFSNSRSEMNVSTLELGDSALYLCASSLGTGAETQYFGPGTRLLVL.

The chain combines TRBV2 with TRBJ2-7; TRBD1 aligns across 7 bases. This CDR3 is 15 amino acids long. CDR1 is SNHLY and CDR2 is FYNNEI in the germline V gene. V shed 3 bases and J 1 base; nucleotides not matched to a gene: 6. This chain's CDR3 is CASSEVDRRSYEQYF. CDR3 nucleotide sequence: TGTGCCAGCAGTGAGGTGGACAGGCGATCCTACGAGCAGTACTTC.

The CDR3 nucleotides read TGTGCCAGCTCACCTACAGGGTGGAATTCACCCCTCCACTTT. Translating it yields CASSPTGWNSPLHF. The rearrangement links TRBV18 to TRBJ1-6; a possible D gene is TRBD1 (6 bases). The CDR3 totals 14 residues. Germline lookup yields CDR1 KGHSH and CDR2 LQKENI. With 3 bases removed from V and 7 bases from J, the gap between germline ends came to 10 bases.

The chain recombines TRBV4-2 with TRBJ1-1; D is undetermined. CDR1 and CDR2 from the germline V gene are LGHNA and YNFKEQ. The V gene lost 4 bases and the J gene lost 5 bases, with 14 bases spanning the gap. The CDR3 is made up of 14 amino acids. The CDR3 loop is CASSPPTRQTEAFF. Written as DNA, the CDR3 is TGTGCCAGCAGCCCCCCGACGAGGCAGACTGAAGCTTTCTTT.

The table lists this clone with a few counts. The J gene is TRBJ2-2, the V gene TRBV7-8; tentatively, D is TRBD1 (5 bases). CDR3 length equals 14 residues. Germline V lookup: CDR1 SGHVS, CDR2 FQNEAQ. Trimming pared 1 base from V and 7 bases from J, leaving 10 bases between. CDR3 sequence (DNA): TGTGCCAGCAGCTTAGAGTGGGGCGACGGGGAGCTGTTTTTT. Protein: CASSLEWGDGELFF.

The V and J genes are TRBV7-2 and TRBJ2-1; TRBD2 matches 7 bases. Germline V gene data show CDR1 as SGHTA and CDR2 as FQGNSA. This CDR3 comprises 16 residues. V trimming: 4 bases; J trimming: 3 bases; junction bases outside the gene matches: 9. CDR3 loop: CASSSVVAGVYNEQFF. The DNA for the CDR3 is TGTGCCAGCAGCTCAGTTGTTGCGGGGGTCTACAATGAGCAGTTCTTC.

Only a few counts were recorded for this clone. This sequence joins TRBV7-6 and TRBJ2-5, with 12 positions matching TRBD2. This CDR3 comprises 17 residues. Trimming took 3 bases from V and 5 from J; bases not matched to a gene: 10. Germline V gene sequence: CDR1 SGHVS, CDR2 FNYEAQ. The CDR3: CASSFSSPSGGVETQYF. For the CDR3, the DNA is TGTGCCAGCAGCTTTTCCTCCCCTAGCGGGGGGGTTGAGACCCAGTACTTC.

This clone was observed a handful of times. CDR3 bases: TGTGCCAGCAGGGACGGACAGGGGGGCTCGAACACTGAAGCTTTCTTT. This codes for CASRDGQGGSNTEAFF. The chain couples TRBV6-6 to TRBJ1-1, with 10 bases lining up with TRBD1. CDR1 and CDR2 (germline): MNHNY, SVGAGI (reference sequence). The CDR3 totals 16 residues. Trimming removed 6 bases from V and 1 base from J; junction bases left unmatched: 8.

V is TRBV29-1 and J is TRBJ2-7; 9 bases match TRBD1. The trim removed 6 bases at V and 6 bases at J, leaving 6 bases unmatched. Per the germline V gene, CDR1 is SQVTM and CDR2 is ANQGSEA. The CDR3 extends over 12 amino acids. CDR3 coding DNA: TGCAGCGTCGGGACAGGGCCGGGCGAGCAGTACGTC. The encoded protein is CSVGTGPGEQYV.

This clone was detected only a few times. The rearrangement joins TRBV5-1 to TRBJ2-1, with 11 bases fitting TRBD2. Germline assignment: CDR1 SGHRS and CDR2 YFSETQ. CDR3 length: 16 amino acids. V was pared by 0 bases and J by 4 bases, with 3 bases of the junction left unmatched. The CDR3 sequence: CASSLELAGGYNEQFF. CDR3 coding DNA: TGCGCCAGCAGCTTGGAGCTAGCGGGGGGATACAATGAGCAGTTCTTC.

The V call is TRBV5-1, the J call TRBJ2-3; D is unresolved. CDR3 size: 16 residues. Germline V gene data show CDR1 as SGHRS and CDR2 as YFSETQ. Trimming shortened V by 2 bases and J by 2 bases, and 15 bases separated the two germline ends. The CDR3 spells CASSFTTSDLTDTQYF. In DNA form, the CDR3 reads TGCGCCAGCAGCTTCACCACGAGCGACCTCACAGATACGCAGTATTTT. The entire variable domain, with the rest obtained from reference TRBV5-1 and TRBJ2-3, is as follows: KAGVTQTPRYLIKTRGQQVTLSCSPISGHRSVSWYQQTPGQGLQFLFEYFSETQRNKGNFPGRFSGRQFSNSRSEMNVSTLELGDSALYLCASSFTTSDLTDTQYFGPGTRLTVL.

The chain employs TRBV28 and TRBJ2-7; possible D gene TRBD1, 6 bases. Germline V gene data show CDR1 as MDHEN and CDR2 as SYDVKM. The CDR3 is 12 amino acids. Trimming took off 10 bases at V and 2 bases at J, with 12 bases between the two ends. CDR3 residues: CATGDTTYEQYV. The DNA for the CDR3 is TGTGCCACCGGGGACACTACCTACGAGCAGTACGTC.

This clone was detected only a few times. This chain uses TRBV5-4 with TRBJ1-4; the D is unclear. Germline CDR1 and CDR2: SGHNT and YYREEE (reference sequence). CDR3 length: 17 residues. V was cut by 3 bases and J by 2 bases, with 17 bases left in between. CDR3 sequence: CASSSGLSRSTNEKLFF. Written as DNA, the CDR3 is TGTGCCAGCAGCTCTGGGTTATCGAGGAGTACTAATGAAAAACTGTTTTTT.

This clone was recorded once. The chain is built from TRBV18 and TRBJ2-3; D may be TRBD1 (6 bases). The CDR3 spans 13 residues. Trimming cost V 4 bases and J 6 bases, with 11 bases left between them. The germline V gene encodes CDR1 KGHSH and CDR2 LQKENI. CDR3 amino acids: CASSQLGHDTQYF. The DNA of the CDR3 is TGTGCCAGCTCACAACTGGGACACGATACGCAGTATTTT.

The CDR3 nucleotides are TGTGCCAGCAGCTTCACACCAGGGCTCGGGGGCTACACCTTC. Translating gives CASSFTPGLGGYTF. This sequence joins TRBV11-2 and TRBJ1-2; perhaps TRBD1 as D (5 bases). Germline CDR1 and CDR2: SGHAT and FQNNGV. The CDR3 covers 14 residues. Trimming took 3 bases from V and 8 from J, leaving 16 bases between them. The full variable domain, in which reference TRBV11-2 and TRBJ1-2 provide the parts outside the CDR3, is EAGVAQSPRYKIIEKRQSVAFWCNPISGHATLYWYQQILGQGPKLLIQFQNNGVVDDSQLPKDRFSAERLKGVDSTLKIQPAKLEDSAVYLCASSFTPGLGGYTFGSGTRLTVV.

In this sample, this clone turned up a few times. V is TRBV19 and J is TRBJ2-5, with 14 bases aligning to TRBD2. With V trimmed by 0 bases and J by 9 bases, 3 bases remained unmatched. The CDR3 covers 15 residues. Germline loops: CDR1 LNHDA, CDR2 SQIVND (reference sequence). The CDR3 sequence is CASSIEGLAGAAQYF. As DNA, the CDR3 is TGTGCCAGTAGTATAGAGGGACTAGCGGGGGCGGCCCAGTACTTC.

The V gene is TRBV11-3, the J gene TRBJ2-7; 10 bases match TRBD1. Germline loops: CDR1 SGHNT, CDR2 YENEEA. This CDR3 comprises 15 residues. V gave up 1 base and J gave up 2 bases; unmatched junction bases: 2. This CDR3 is CASSLGGQGPYEQYF. As DNA, the CDR3 is TGTGCCAGCAGCTTAGGGGGACAGGGGCCCTACGAGCAGTACTTC.

The chain has TRBV4-2 and TRBJ1-6; D unresolved. V lost 0 bases to trimming and J lost 8 bases, with 11 bases between them. The CDR3 covers 15 residues. The germline V gene has CDR1 LGHNA and CDR2 YNFKEQ. In nucleotides, the CDR3 is TGTGCCAGCAGCCAAGATTTCCAGGTGGATTCACCCCTCCACTTT. Residues: CASSQDFQVDSPLHF.

The CDR3 protein is CAWNNSGDHQEGYTF. The CDR3 DNA follows: TGTGCCTGGAACAACTCAGGGGATCATCAAGAAGGCTACACCTTC. The chain recombines TRBV30 with TRBJ1-2, with D possibly being TRBD1 (6 bases). CDR1 and CDR2 (germline): GTSNPN, SVGIG (reference sequence). The V end was cut by 4 bases, the J end by 8 bases, with 23 bases between. The CDR3 sequence is 15 residues long.

The chain's CDR3 is CASSRQGRLGSEAFF. The CDR3 DNA follows: TGTGCCAGCAGCAGACAGGGGAGGTTAGGCTCTGAAGCTTTCTTT. The rearrangement links TRBV7-2 to TRBJ1-1; TRBD1 aligns across 8 bases. CDR3 length: 15 residues. The germline CDR1 and CDR2 sequences are SGHTA and FQGNSA. The V gene end was trimmed by 5 bases and the J gene end by 6 bases; junction bases not matched to a gene: 11.

CDR3 loop: CASRIPRDRGSRDGYTF. CDR3 bases: TGTGCCAGCAGGATACCCCGGGACAGGGGATCTCGGGATGGCTACACCTTC. The V and J genes are TRBV5-6 and TRBJ1-2; 10 bases match TRBD1. The V gene's germline CDR1 is SGHDT and CDR2 YYEEEE. This CDR3 contains 17 residues. V gave up 5 bases and J gave up 6 bases; unmatched junction bases: 16.

As regards this clone: Other DNA sequences of this sample code for an identical CDR3. The J gene is TRBJ2-7, the V gene TRBV6-6; 8 bases are shared with TRBD1. The CDR3 is made up of 16 amino acids. The J segment lost 0 bases and the V segment lost 3 bases, leaving 7 bases of the junction unmatched. Germline V lookup: CDR1 MNHNY, CDR2 SVGAGI (reference sequence). The CDR3: CASSYSGGTSSYEQYV. For the CDR3, the DNA is TGTGCCAGCAGTTATTCAGGGGGCACGAGCTCCTACGAGCAGTACGTC.

This chain uses TRBV28 with TRBJ1-2, with 9 bases matching TRBD1. The CDR3 has 17 amino acids. CDR1 MDHEN and CDR2 SYDVKM come from the germline V gene. V shed 4 bases and J 0 bases; nucleotides not matched to a gene: 9. The CDR3 DNA follows: TGTGCCAGCAGTTCTCCCCGGGACAGGGAGCCTAACTATGGCTACACCTTC. Its translation is CASSSPRDREPNYGYTF.